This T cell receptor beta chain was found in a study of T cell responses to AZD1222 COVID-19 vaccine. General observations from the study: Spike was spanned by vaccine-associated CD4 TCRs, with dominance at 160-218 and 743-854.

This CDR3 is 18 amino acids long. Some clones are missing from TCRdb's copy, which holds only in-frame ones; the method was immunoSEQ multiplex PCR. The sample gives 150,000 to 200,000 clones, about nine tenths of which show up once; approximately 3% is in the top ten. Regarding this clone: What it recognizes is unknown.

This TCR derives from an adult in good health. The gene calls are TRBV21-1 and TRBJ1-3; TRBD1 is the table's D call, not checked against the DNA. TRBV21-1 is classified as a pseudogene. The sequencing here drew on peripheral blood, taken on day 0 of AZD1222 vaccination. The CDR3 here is CASSPPPQSGPSGNTIYF. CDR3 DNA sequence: TGTGCCAGCAGCCCACCCCCTCAGTCAGGCCCCTCTGGAAACACCATATATTTT.